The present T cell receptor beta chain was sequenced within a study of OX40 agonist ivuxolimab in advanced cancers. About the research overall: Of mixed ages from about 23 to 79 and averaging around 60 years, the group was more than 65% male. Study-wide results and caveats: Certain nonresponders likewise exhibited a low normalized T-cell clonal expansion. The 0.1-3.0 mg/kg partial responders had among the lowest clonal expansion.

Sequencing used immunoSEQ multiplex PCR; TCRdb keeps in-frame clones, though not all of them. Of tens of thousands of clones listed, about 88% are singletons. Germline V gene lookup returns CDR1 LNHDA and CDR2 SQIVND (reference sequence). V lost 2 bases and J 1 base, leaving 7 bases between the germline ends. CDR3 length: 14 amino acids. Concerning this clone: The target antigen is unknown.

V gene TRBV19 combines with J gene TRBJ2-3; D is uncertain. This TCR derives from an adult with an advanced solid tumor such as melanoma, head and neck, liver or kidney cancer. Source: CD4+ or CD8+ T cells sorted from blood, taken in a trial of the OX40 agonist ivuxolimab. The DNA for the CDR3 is TGTGCCAGTAGTATAAATGGGCGCACAGATACGCAGTATTTT. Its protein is CASSINGRTDTQYF.